One sample yielded the 21 T cell receptor beta chains listed below, sequenced in a study of T cells after yellow fever vaccination (dated by TCRdb to between 2019 and 2020). Explained via the paper, the treatment or condition label denotes: live attenuated yellow fever vaccine strain. The library was produced with 5' RACE. TCRdb records Illumina HiSeq 2500 as the sequencer. TCRdb handled the public reads itself, with Q25 trimming in fastp and clone calling in MiXCR, and kept productive beta chains. Each CDR3 protein gets just one entry, which takes the most common genes and DNA from the rows behind it. The sample table shows about 580,000 distinct CDR3 sequences, and around a sixth are seen once. Approximately 15% of the sample is taken by the ten largest. The specimen comprised PBMCs, sampled 5 days after the first yellow fever vaccination. Receptors were obtained from a man aged 18-30 years who received the YFV17D yellow fever vaccine.

The chain has TRBV27 and TRBJ2-1; TRBD2 matches at 8 bases. The germline gives CDR1 MNHEY, CDR2 SMNVEV (reference sequence). J was trimmed by 7 bases and V by 9 bases; bases with no gene match: 8. The CDR3 is made up of 13 amino acids. CDR3 sequence (DNA): TGTGCCAGTAGCGGGGTCTCGTGGAATGAGCAGTTCTTC. Translating it yields CASSGVSWNEQFF.

The genes are TRBV4-1 and TRBJ1-1; TRBD1 agrees at 7 bases. From germline, CDR1 is MGHRA and CDR2 YSYEKL. Germline trimming cut 1 base from V and 0 bases from J; bases unmatched to any gene: 8. The CDR3 loop spans 17 amino acids. For the CDR3, the DNA is TGCGCCAGCAGCCAAGCCAGGGGGAGGGCACTGAACACTGAAGCTTTCTTT. Translating it yields CASSQARGRALNTEAFF.

This sequence joins TRBV20-1 and TRBJ2-3; D might be TRBD2 (5 bases). Trimming shortened V by 3 bases and J by 5 bases, and 9 bases separated the two germline ends. The V gene's germline CDR1 is DFQATT and CDR2 SNEGSKA (reference sequence). The CDR3 runs 12 residues. This CDR3 is CSARIARDTQYF. In DNA form, the CDR3 reads TGCAGTGCTAGGATAGCGAGAGATACGCAGTATTTT.

This clonotype was seen only a few times. The CDR3 protein is CASSTRGGAYTEAFF. CDR3 DNA sequence: TGTGCCAGCAGCACACGAGGCGGGGCCTACACTGAAGCTTTCTTT. The chain carries TRBV12-3 or TRBV12-4 and TRBJ1-1; D might be TRBD1 (5 bases). V lost 6 bases and J 3 bases, leaving 17 bases between the germline ends. CDR3 length equals 15 residues.

V is TRBV15 and J is TRBJ1-2; 7 nucleotides line up with TRBD1. This CDR3 contains 15 residues. Germline V gene sequence: CDR1 LNHNV, CDR2 YYDKDF (reference sequence). V gave up 2 bases and J gave up 4 bases; unmatched junction bases: 7. The CDR3 loop reads CATSRSRDSLYGYTF. The CDR3 DNA sequence: TGTGCCACCAGCAGATCTAGGGACAGCCTCTATGGCTACACCTTC.

V gene TRBV7-3 combines with J gene TRBJ2-3, with D unclear. The V gene's germline CDR1 is SGHTA and CDR2 FQGTGA. The CDR3 sequence is 14 residues long. Trimming took 2 bases from V and 4 from J, leaving 10 bases between them. CDR3 sequence: CASSLGRSPDTQYF. The CDR3 DNA follows: TGTGCCAGCAGCTTAGGACGGTCTCCAGATACGCAGTATTTT.

This clonotype was detected once. The genes are TRBV6-2 or TRBV6-3 and TRBJ2-5; 8 nucleotides agree with TRBD2. CDR3 size: 16 residues. From germline, CDR1 is MNHEY and CDR2 SVGEGT. Trimming removed 6 bases from V and 6 bases from J; junction bases left unmatched: 15. The CDR3 DNA follows: TGTGCCAGCAGCTTCACCCCTAGCGGGCTATGGCAGACCCAGTACTTC. Protein sequence: CASSFTPSGLWQTQYF.

CDR3: CASSLVAGGVPDTQYF. As DNA, the CDR3 is TGTGCCAGCAGCTTGGTAGCGGGGGGGGTACCAGATACGCAGTATTTT. The chain carries TRBV7-2 and TRBJ2-3; 11 bases fit TRBD2. With 3 bases clipped from V and 4 bases from J, the junction kept 6 bases outside the gene matches. The CDR3 runs to 16 residues. Germline CDR1 reads SGHTA; CDR2 reads FQGNSA.

This chain uses TRBV7-9 with TRBJ2-7; D gene uncertain. CDR1 is SEHNR and CDR2 is FQNEAQ in the germline V gene (reference sequence). The length of the CDR3 is 10 residues. V shed 5 bases and J shed 5 bases, with 4 bases lying between them. The CDR3 sequence: CASSTNEQYF. As DNA, the CDR3 is TGTGCCAGCAGCACTAACGAGCAGTACTTC.

There are a few counts of this clonotype. This chain connects TRBV5-4 to TRBJ1-2; a possible D gene is TRBD1 (6 bases). This CDR3 is 14 amino acids long. Germline V CDR1 and CDR2: SGHNT, YYREEE (reference sequence). V was trimmed by 2 bases and J by 3 bases, leaving 11 bases between them. The CDR3: CASSFPGGDYGYTF. CDR3 DNA: TGTGCCAGCAGCTTCCCGGGGGGCGACTATGGCTACACCTTC.

This clonotype was recorded a few times. This rearrangement joins TRBV2 to TRBJ1-1, with D maybe TRBD1 (5 bases). CDR1 is SNHLY, CDR2 FYNNEI, per germline. Trimming left V 6 bases short and J 0 bases short, with 8 bases between. CDR3 size: 13 residues. CDR3 protein: CASRGPLNTEAFF. The DNA of the CDR3 is TGTGCCAGCAGGGGACCGCTGAACACTGAAGCTTTCTTT.

This clonotype was detected ten times or more. The chain joins TRBV3-1 to TRBJ2-7; a possible D gene is TRBD2 (6 bases). With 1 base removed from V and 6 bases from J, the gap between germline ends came to 13 bases. CDR1 is LGHDT and CDR2 is YNNKEL in the germline V gene (reference sequence). The CDR3 has 14 residues. Here the CDR3 DNA reads TGTGCCAGCAGCCAAGGGATGCGAGCGGGCGAGCAGTACGTC. It specifies CASSQGMRAGEQYV.

This sequence joins TRBV6-2 or TRBV6-3 and TRBJ1-5, with 7 bases identical to TRBD1. This CDR3 has 17 residues. The junction had 7 bases not matched to a gene; V was cut back by 2 bases and J by 0 bases. Germline V gives CDR1 MNHEY, CDR2 SVGEGT. The CDR3 DNA is TGTGCCAGCAGTTACAGGGACAGCGAGTATAGCAATCAGCCCCAGCATTTT. Translated: CASSYRDSEYSNQPQHF.

This clonotype was seen a few times. The chain employs TRBV6-6 and TRBJ1-6, with D maybe TRBD1 (5 bases). Germline lookup yields CDR1 MNHNY and CDR2 SVGAGI (reference sequence). V lost 8 bases, J lost 4 bases, and 9 bases lay in between. The length of the CDR3 is 13 residues. CDR3 sequence (DNA): TGTGCCAGCTATCAGGGTTATAATTCACCCCTCCACTTT. Translated: CASYQGYNSPLHF.

The sample holds a few counts of this clonotype. The chain recombines TRBV4-1 with TRBJ2-7, with 10 bases fitting TRBD1. Per the germline V gene, CDR1 is MGHRA and CDR2 is YSYEKL. V shed 1 base, J shed 4 bases, and the junction held 4 bases outside the gene matches. This CDR3 has 15 residues. DNA for the CDR3: TGCGCCAGCAGCCAAGTGGGACAGGGGAAATACGAGCAGTACTTC. It specifies CASSQVGQGKYEQYF.

This chain connects TRBV4-1 to TRBJ1-5, with D possibly matching TRBD1 (5 bases). Between the trimmed V and J ends, which lost 4 bases and 5 bases, there was a span of 12 bases. This CDR3 is built from 14 residues. Germline-derived CDR1 and CDR2 are MGHRA and YSYEKL. This CDR3 reads CASSPRDDHQPQHF. Here the CDR3 DNA reads TGCGCCAGCAGCCCCCGGGACGATCATCAGCCCCAGCATTTT.

This clonotype was found a few times. The chain uses TRBV6-5 and TRBJ1-3; no definite D call. V was clipped by 1 base and J by 1 base, with 8 bases between them. The length of the CDR3 is 15 residues. The germline V gene encodes CDR1 MNHEY and CDR2 SVGAGI. CDR3 sequence: CASSYLGGSGNTIYF. CDR3 in DNA: TGTGCCAGCAGTTACTTAGGAGGATCTGGAAACACCATATATTTT.

This clonotype was found a few times. This chain uses TRBV12-3 or TRBV12-4 with TRBJ1-6, with D uncertain. This CDR3 contains 13 residues. With 2 bases removed from V and 8 bases from J, the gap between germline ends came to 7 bases. The chain's CDR3 is CASSLRLDSPLHF. For the CDR3, the DNA is TGTGCCAGCAGTTTAAGGTTGGATTCACCCCTCCACTTT.

This clonotype was counted a single time. The rearrangement links TRBV6-1 to TRBJ2-7; 9 bases fit TRBD1. V lost 4 bases and J lost 0; bases outside the gene matches: 10. Looked up from germline, CDR1 is MNHNS and CDR2 is SASEGT. The CDR3 runs to 17 residues. In DNA form, the CDR3 reads TGTGCCAGCAGTGGGGGGACAGGGCTCCGACCCTCCTACGAGCAGTACTTC. Amino acids: CASSGGTGLRPSYEQYF.

This clonotype has more than one count but fewer than ten. The CDR3 protein is CASSLGPPGSNTGELFF. CDR3 coding DNA: TGTGCCAGCAGCCTCGGCCCCCCGGGGTCGAACACCGGGGAGCTGTTTTTT. The rearrangement links TRBV6-4 to TRBJ2-2; D is possibly TRBD2 (5 bases). This CDR3 contains 17 residues. V lost 6 bases and J 0 bases, leaving 17 bases between the germline ends. Germline values: CDR1 MRHNA, CDR2 SNTAGT.

This clonotype has just a few counts. The gene calls are TRBV3-1 and TRBJ2-2, with 9 positions matching TRBD2. The V gene's germline CDR1 is LGHDT and CDR2 YNNKEL (reference sequence). The CDR3 has 15 amino acids. Trimming took 4 bases from V and 6 from J; bases not matched to a gene: 6. The CDR3 DNA follows: TGTGCCAGCAGCCCACGCGGGGGGGCCTCCGGGGAGCTGTTTTTT. Translated, it gives CASSPRGGASGELFF. The variable domain in full, with the rest retrieved from reference TRBV3-1 and TRBJ2-2, is DTAVSQTPKYLVTQMGNDKSIKCEQNLGHDTMYWYKQDSKKFLKIMFSYNNKELIINETVPNRFSPKSPDKAHLNLHINSLELGDSAVYFCASSPRGGASGELFFGEGSRLTVL.